This entry concerns a single T cell receptor (beta chain). Its matching antigen is unknown. TCRdb used MiXCR to reprocess the 5' RACE reads, holding one entry per CDR3 protein. Found here are approximately 230,000 distinct CDR3 sequences, 5.5% to 7.5% of them singletons; the top ten hold more than 12%. These data originate in a study of identical twins. Study-level points and caveats: Abundant beta clonotypes from cord blood bore fewer insertions; memory repertoires lacked this pattern.

V was cut by 5 bases and J by 4 bases, with 12 bases left in between. The CDR3 contains 15 residues. Looked up from germline, CDR1 is SNHLY and CDR2 is FYNNEI. This sample also belongs to another study, concerning T cells expressing NK-cell markers. As that report states: Sequencing covered eight donors, seven HCMV-seropositive and one seronegative.

The chain joins TRBV2 to TRBJ2-6; TRBD1 is a possible D gene (6 bases). Sample: CD8+ T cells sorted from blood. The receptor's source is a woman in her late teens or twenties in good health. CDR3 in DNA: TGTGCCAGCAGTAACAGGGTTGGCGGGGCCAACGTCCTGACTTTC. This sequence encodes CASSNRVGGANVLTF. Together with reference TRBV2 and TRBJ2-6, the CDR3 gives the full variable domain: EPEVTQTPSHQVTQMGQEVILRCVPISNHLYFYWYRQILGQKVEFLVSFYNNEISEKSEIFDDQFSVERPDGSNFTLKIRSTKLEDSAMYFCASSNRVGGANVLTFGAGSRLTVL.